One and the same sample provided the 30 T cell receptor beta chains below, sequenced in a study of blood T cell repertoires in COVID-19. Clones were read by immunoSEQ multiplex PCR, and TCRdb kept only the in-frame ones, dropping some. The table has roughly 240,000 clones, around 86% seen once. Sequenced material: peripheral blood. The receptor source for this set is a woman aged 25 to 45 who had recovered from COVID-19.

The chain is built from TRBV2 and TRBJ2-5, with 7 nucleotides matching TRBD1. Germline V lookup: CDR1 SNHLY, CDR2 FYNNEI. The CDR3 is 13 amino acids. V lost 4 bases and J lost 1; bases outside the gene matches: 0. CDR3 nucleotides: TGTGCCAGCAGTGCAGGGGGCCAAGAGACCCAGTACTTC. It is translated as CASSAGGQETQYF.

The gene calls are TRBV3-1 (or the pseudogene TRBV3-2) and TRBJ2-7, with D possibly being TRBD1 (6 bases). The CDR3 covers 13 residues. Germline V gene sequence: CDR1 LGHDT, CDR2 YNNKEL (reference sequence). Trimming took off 3 bases at V and 2 bases at J, with 8 bases between the two ends. CDR3 coding DNA: TGTGCCAGCAGCCAGGACAGTACCTACGAGCAGTACTTC. Translation gives CASSQDSTYEQYF.

This clone was observed a few times. This sequence joins TRBV7-2 and TRBJ2-1, with D unresolved. The CDR3 covers 13 residues. Trimming pared 5 bases from V and 0 bases from J, leaving 5 bases between. CDR1 is SGHTA, CDR2 FQGNSA, per germline. The CDR3 DNA reads TGTGCCAGCAGCCTTAGCTCCTACAATGAGCAGTTCTTC. Its protein product is CASSLSSYNEQFF.

This clone was observed a few times. This chain uses TRBV29-1 with TRBJ1-4, with D maybe TRBD1 (6 bases). The V end lost 6 bases, the J end lost 3 bases, and 14 bases lay between the germline ends. This CDR3 region has 14 residues. Germline loops: CDR1 SQVTM, CDR2 ANQGSEA. The CDR3 sequence: CSVRTVGSNEKLFF. In DNA, the CDR3 is TGCAGCGTAAGGACAGTTGGGTCTAATGAAAAACTGTTTTTT.

The chain recombines TRBV4-1 with TRBJ1-2; 8 bases align to TRBD1. This CDR3 has 14 residues. Germline V lookup: CDR1 MGHRA, CDR2 YSYEKL. Trimming took 3 bases from V and 3 from J; bases not matched to a gene: 3. This CDR3 is CASSQPGGYYGYTF. The CDR3 DNA sequence: TGCGCCAGCAGCCAGCCAGGGGGCTACTATGGCTACACCTTC.

This chain uses TRBV7-2 with TRBJ1-2; D not certain. CDR3 length: 16 residues. Germline V lookup: CDR1 SGHTA, CDR2 FQGNSA. V was pared by 7 bases and J by 5 bases, with 23 bases between. CDR3 nucleotides: TGTGCCAGCAACTTCCCAAGCCCGGGATCCAATTATGGCTACACCTTC. Residues: CASNFPSPGSNYGYTF.

The rearrangement joins TRBV3-1 (or the pseudogene TRBV3-2) to TRBJ2-5; 11 bases match TRBD2. From germline, CDR1 is LGHDT and CDR2 YNNKEL (reference sequence). The CDR3 contains 15 residues. The trim removed 6 bases at V and 5 bases at J, leaving 8 bases unmatched. The CDR3 coding sequence is TGTGCCAGCAGTCATCTAGCGGGGGGCGAGGAGACCCAGTACTTC. It translates to CASSHLAGGEETQYF.

J is TRBJ1-2 and V is TRBV10-3; 8 nucleotides agree with TRBD1. The trim removed 6 bases at V and 4 bases at J, leaving 7 bases unmatched. The CDR3 consists of 14 residues. Germline V gene data show CDR1 as ENHRY and CDR2 as SYGVKD. CDR3 in amino acids: CAIRPTGEGYGYTF. The CDR3 DNA follows: TGTGCCATCAGGCCGACAGGGGAGGGCTATGGCTACACCTTC.

The chain carries TRBV7-2 and TRBJ2-2; 11 bases match TRBD2. Germline V CDR1 and CDR2: SGHTA, FQGNSA. J lost 9 bases, V lost 4 bases, and 10 bases had no gene match. The CDR3 runs to 16 residues. In nucleotides, the CDR3 is TGTGCCAGCAGCTCTTCTTCTAGCGGGGGGCTCTGGGAGCTGTTTTTT. This encodes CASSSSSSGGLWELFF.

This sequence joins TRBV6-5 and TRBJ2-1; tentative D call: TRBD1 (5 bases). CDR3 length: 14 amino acids. With 6 bases removed from V and 4 bases from J, the gap between germline ends came to 13 bases. From germline, CDR1 is MNHEY and CDR2 SVGAGI. DNA for the CDR3: TGTGCCAGCAGCCCAGGGAATACATACAATGAGCAGTTCTTC. This translates into CASSPGNTYNEQFF.

The chain is built from TRBV15 and TRBJ2-2, with 14 positions matching TRBD2. CDR1 is LNHNV, CDR2 YYDKDF, per germline (reference sequence). There are 17 residues in the CDR3. V lost 0 bases, J lost 7 bases, and 4 bases stayed unmatched. The CDR3 region has the DNA TGTGCCACCAGCAGAGAGGGACTAGCGGGGGTTAGCGGGGAGCTGTTTTTT. Translation gives CATSREGLAGVSGELFF.

This clone came up once. J is TRBJ1-1 and V is TRBV10-1; 7 positions match TRBD1. Germline V gene lookup returns CDR1 WNHNN and CDR2 SYGVQD (reference sequence). V was clipped by 6 bases and J by 7 bases; unmatched bases: 8. This CDR3 has 13 amino acids. The CDR3 protein is CASRQGSEGEAFF. For the CDR3, the DNA is TGCGCCAGCAGACAGGGGTCGGAGGGTGAAGCTTTCTTT.

The V gene is TRBV4-1, the J gene TRBJ1-2; D ambiguous. V was cut by 1 base and J by 0 bases, with 6 bases left in between. The CDR3 runs to 14 residues. CDR1 is MGHRA and CDR2 is YSYEKL in the germline V gene. CDR3 sequence: CASSQVRANYGYTF. The CDR3 DNA reads as TGCGCCAGCAGCCAAGTGCGGGCTAACTATGGCTACACCTTC.

This rearrangement joins TRBV19 to TRBJ1-4, with 10 bases lining up with TRBD1. V lost 7 bases and J lost 10; bases outside the gene matches: 15. The CDR3 length is 16 residues. The V gene's germline CDR1 is LNHDA and CDR2 SQIVND (reference sequence). This CDR3 reads CASTNTPDRGIGKLFF. The CDR3 nucleotides read TGTGCCAGTACTAATACCCCGGACAGGGGGATTGGAAAACTGTTTTTT.

V and J are TRBV2 and TRBJ2-2; D is perhaps TRBD1 (6 bases). The length of the CDR3 is 14 residues. Germline V gene lookup returns CDR1 SNHLY and CDR2 FYNNEI. Trimming cost V 8 bases and J 6 bases, with 16 bases left between them. CDR3 nucleotides: TGTGCCAGCCGGCAGGGGAAATTCGCCGGGGAGCTGTTTTTT. Translation: CASRQGKFAGELFF.

The V gene is TRBV9, the J gene TRBJ2-3; 13 bases align to TRBD2. Losses at the gene ends were 4 bases for V and 4 bases for J; bases not matched to a gene: 6. Germline CDR1 is SGDLS and CDR2 is YYNGEE. The CDR3 is made up of 16 amino acids. The CDR3 coding sequence is TGTGCCAGCAGCCGAGGACTAGCGGGGGCCTCAGATACGCAGTATTTT. This gives the protein CASSRGLAGASDTQYF.

The chain couples TRBV7-3 to TRBJ2-1, with no clear D. Trimming pared 3 bases from V and 5 bases from J, leaving 5 bases between. CDR1 and CDR2 from the germline V gene are SGHTA and FQGTGA. The CDR3 extends over 12 amino acids. The CDR3 loop reads CASSFDNNEQFF. The CDR3 nucleotides are TGTGCCAGCAGCTTCGACAACAATGAGCAGTTCTTC.

This chain joins TRBV29-1 and TRBJ1-2; D gene unclear. From germline, CDR1 is SQVTM and CDR2 ANQGSEA. The CDR3 loop spans 13 amino acids. V gave up 7 bases and J gave up 2 bases, with 14 bases separating them. CDR3: CSAVGEYNYGYTF. Here the CDR3 DNA reads TGCAGCGCCGTCGGGGAATACAACTATGGCTACACCTTC.

J is TRBJ2-5 and V is TRBV5-1, with 15 bases lining up with TRBD2. The CDR3 runs to 16 residues. The germline V gene encodes CDR1 SGHRS and CDR2 YFSETQ. V was clipped by 4 bases and J by 7 bases; unmatched bases: 8. The CDR3 sequence: CASSGAGLAGGMTQYF. CDR3 DNA: TGCGCCAGCAGCGGAGCGGGACTAGCGGGGGGTATGACCCAGTACTTC.

This clone has only one observation. V gene TRBV27 combines with J gene TRBJ1-2; D is uncertain. The V gene's germline CDR1 is MNHEY and CDR2 SMNVEV (reference sequence). Trimming stripped 1 base from V and 10 bases from J, with 13 bases between. The CDR3 spans 13 residues. CDR3 in amino acids: CASSLFRGSDYTF. CDR3 DNA sequence: TGTGCCAGCAGTTTATTTCGGGGAAGTGACTACACCTTC.

Concerning this clone: Other DNA sequences in this specimen translate into the identical CDR3. The CDR3 protein is CSASPGGNQPQHF. CDR3 in DNA: TGCAGTGCTAGTCCGGGGGGCAATCAGCCCCAGCATTTT. The chain recombines TRBV20-1 with TRBJ1-5; a weak D match, TRBD1 (5 bases). V shed 3 bases and J shed 2 bases, with 8 bases lying between them. Germline values: CDR1 DFQATT, CDR2 SNEGSKA (reference sequence). This CDR3 contains 13 residues.

This rearrangement joins TRBV10-3 to TRBJ2-2; TRBD2 agrees at 7 bases. This CDR3 spans 14 amino acids. CDR1 is ENHRY, CDR2 SYGVKD, per germline. Losses at the gene ends were 8 bases for V and 6 bases for J; bases not matched to a gene: 9. The CDR3 loop is CAIRTRELSGELFF. CDR3 nucleotide sequence: TGTGCCATCCGGACTAGAGAATTGTCCGGGGAGCTGTTTTTT.

The gene calls are TRBV6-5 and TRBJ1-2, with 8 bases fitting TRBD1. CDR3 length: 15 residues. Trimming took 6 bases from V and 6 from J; bases not matched to a gene: 12. Germline CDR1 reads MNHEY; CDR2 reads SVGAGI. This CDR3 is CASSQHVQGADGYTF. In DNA form, the CDR3 reads TGTGCCAGCAGCCAGCACGTTCAGGGGGCAGATGGCTACACCTTC.

The chain uses TRBV9 and TRBJ1-1; D gene uncertain. V lost 3 bases to trimming and J lost 7 bases, with 13 bases between them. The V gene's germline CDR1 is SGDLS and CDR2 YYNGEE. The CDR3 has 13 residues. Here the CDR3 reads CASSEFDGDEAFF. The CDR3, as DNA: TGTGCCAGCAGCGAATTCGACGGAGATGAAGCTTTCTTT.

The rearrangement joins TRBV6-2 or TRBV6-3 to TRBJ1-1; tentatively, D is TRBD1 (6 bases). The length of the CDR3 is 15 residues. Germline values: CDR1 MNHEY, CDR2 SVGEGT. V was clipped by 4 bases and J by 4 bases, with 16 bases between them. CDR3 coding DNA: TGTGCCAGCAGTTCTGGACAGCCGTCCGGCACTGAAGCTTTCTTT. This encodes CASSSGQPSGTEAFF.

The rearrangement uses TRBV4-1 and TRBJ1-1, with 10 bases fitting TRBD1. The V gene end was trimmed by 3 bases and the J gene end by 5 bases; junction bases not matched to a gene: 6. This CDR3 has 15 residues. Germline V gene lookup returns CDR1 MGHRA and CDR2 YSYEKL. The CDR3 region has the DNA TGCGCCAGCAGCCAGAGGACAGGGGGTGAGACTGAAGCTTTCTTT. Translation gives CASSQRTGGETEAFF.

The chain combines TRBV6-5 with TRBJ1-2; the D gene is possibly TRBD1 (6 bases). The germline gives CDR1 MNHEY, CDR2 SVGAGI. Trimming took 6 bases from V and 8 from J, leaving 13 bases between them. This CDR3 contains 12 residues. As DNA, the CDR3 is TGTGCCAGCAGCGTACAGGGTACAGGCTACACCTTC. As protein: CASSVQGTGYTF.

This clone was recorded a few times. This sequence joins TRBV6-2 or TRBV6-3 and TRBJ2-5; 7 bases fit TRBD2. The trim removed 6 bases at V and 0 bases at J, leaving 13 bases unmatched. The germline CDR1 and CDR2 sequences are MNHEY and SVGEGT. The CDR3 totals 17 residues. The CDR3 DNA sequence: TGTGCCAGCAGCCCCGGGGCGGGGCGGGGGAACCAAGAGACCCAGTACTTC. Translation gives CASSPGAGRGNQETQYF.

The CDR3 DNA reads as TGTGCCAGCAGCTTAGCGGTAGTCCTGATGAACACTGAAGCTTTCTTT. Translated: CASSLAVVLMNTEAFF. V gene TRBV11-2 combines with J gene TRBJ1-1; D is ambiguous. Trimming cost V 1 base and J 0 bases, with 12 bases left between them. Germline assignment: CDR1 SGHAT and CDR2 FQNNGV. The CDR3 runs 16 residues.

The gene calls are TRBV4-3 and TRBJ2-2; 15 bases map to TRBD2. Trimming took 2 bases from V and 7 from J; bases not matched to a gene: 8. The CDR3 sequence is 18 residues long. CDR1 and CDR2 from the germline V gene are LGHNA and YSLEER. CDR3 in DNA: TGCGCCAGCAGCCAAAGAACCGGACTAGCGGGGGGGGACGGGGAGCTGTTTTTT. Translating gives CASSQRTGLAGGDGELFF.